This T cell receptor beta chain was retrieved from a study of blood T cell repertoires in COVID-19. About the research overall: Samples came from the United States, Italy and Spain, spanning acute and convalescent COVID-19. From T cells, B-cell-depleted T cells, or PBMCs came the material, which was cDNA or gDNA.

Per germline, CDR1 WSHSY and CDR2 SAAADI. After removal of 4 bases from V and 3 bases from J, the junction contained 2 bases not matched to a gene. The CDR3 is 13 amino acids. This clone was seen only once. Other nucleotide sequences from this sample produce the same CDR3. How the authors handled the data: The assay estimated nucleated cells by amplifying reference gene primers. Clones were sequenced by immunoSEQ multiplex PCR, and TCRdb holds only the in-frame ones, with some missing. The V and J calls and clone size are taken from that table; D and trimming were inferred from the DNA. The table shows a few hundred thousand clones, with just over 85% occurring only once.

The receptor comes from a man aged 50 or older with acute or convalescent COVID-19. The sequenced sample consisted of peripheral blood. The chain employs TRBV10-2 and TRBJ1-2, with 7 bases lining up with TRBD1. CDR3 DNA: TGCGCCAGCAGTGGCACAGGGGACTATGGCTACACCTTC. Amino acids: CASSGTGDYGYTF.